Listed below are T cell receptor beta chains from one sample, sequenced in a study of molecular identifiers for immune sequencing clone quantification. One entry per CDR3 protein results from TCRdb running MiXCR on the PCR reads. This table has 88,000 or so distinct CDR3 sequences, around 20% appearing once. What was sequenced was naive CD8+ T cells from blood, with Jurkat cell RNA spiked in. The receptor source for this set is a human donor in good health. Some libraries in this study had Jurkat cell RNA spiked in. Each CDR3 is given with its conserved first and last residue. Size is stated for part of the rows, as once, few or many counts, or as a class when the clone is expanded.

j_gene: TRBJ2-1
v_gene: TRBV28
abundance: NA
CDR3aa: CASSSYREGPYNEQFF

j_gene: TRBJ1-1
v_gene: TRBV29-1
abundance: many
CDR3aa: CSVEGQVNTEAFF

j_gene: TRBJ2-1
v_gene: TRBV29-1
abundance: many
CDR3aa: CSVEGALEGDEQFF

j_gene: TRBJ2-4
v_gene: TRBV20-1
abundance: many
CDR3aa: CSARDKGAKNIQYF

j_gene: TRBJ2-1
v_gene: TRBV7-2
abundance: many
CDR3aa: CASSQMAGSSYNEQFF

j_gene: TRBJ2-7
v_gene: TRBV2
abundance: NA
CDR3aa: CASSPLLKTPYEQYF

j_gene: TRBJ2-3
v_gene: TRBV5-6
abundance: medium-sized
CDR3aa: CASSLIPSGAPDTQYF

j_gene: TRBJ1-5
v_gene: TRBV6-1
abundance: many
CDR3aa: CASSGTVGSYNQPQHF

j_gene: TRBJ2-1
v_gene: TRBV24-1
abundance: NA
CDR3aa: CATSGGGNEQFF

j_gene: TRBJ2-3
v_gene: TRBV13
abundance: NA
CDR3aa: CASRPSGRSTDTQYF

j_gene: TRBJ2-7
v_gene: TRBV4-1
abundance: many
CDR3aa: CASSQGGQGAYEQYF

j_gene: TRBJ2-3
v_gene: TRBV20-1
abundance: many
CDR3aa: CSASDWTGNTDTQYF

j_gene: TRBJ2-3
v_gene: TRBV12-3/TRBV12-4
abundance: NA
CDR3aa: CASSFDSLGSTDTRYF

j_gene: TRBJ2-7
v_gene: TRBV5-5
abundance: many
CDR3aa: CASSLGVSGEQYF

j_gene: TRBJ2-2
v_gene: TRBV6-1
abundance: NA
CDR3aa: CASRGALNTGELFF

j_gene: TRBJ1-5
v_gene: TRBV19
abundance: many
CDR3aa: CASSMGLLRGLNQPQHF

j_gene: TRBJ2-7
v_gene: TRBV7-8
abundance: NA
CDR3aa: CASSLVAGVSYEQYF

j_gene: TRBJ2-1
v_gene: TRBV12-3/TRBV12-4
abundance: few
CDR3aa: CASRLTSHNEQFF

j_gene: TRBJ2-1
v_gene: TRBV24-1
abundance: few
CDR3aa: CATSDRSPSGNNEQFF

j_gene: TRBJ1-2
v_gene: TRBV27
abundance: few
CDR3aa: CASSSDSLNGYTF

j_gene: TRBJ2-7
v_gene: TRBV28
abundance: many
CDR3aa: CASSFRGRVDEQYF

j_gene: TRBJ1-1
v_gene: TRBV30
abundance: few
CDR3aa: CAWSGFLATEAFF

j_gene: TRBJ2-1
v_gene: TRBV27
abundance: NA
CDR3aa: CASNPSGGSRNEQFF

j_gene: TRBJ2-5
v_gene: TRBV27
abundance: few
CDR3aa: CASSTRTGEETQYF

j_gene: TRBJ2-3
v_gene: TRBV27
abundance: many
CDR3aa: CASSFGSGEADTQYF

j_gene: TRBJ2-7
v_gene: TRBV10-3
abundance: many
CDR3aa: CAISEVLAGTYEQYF

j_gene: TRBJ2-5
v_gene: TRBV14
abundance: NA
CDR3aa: CASSHLPGHTFQETQYF

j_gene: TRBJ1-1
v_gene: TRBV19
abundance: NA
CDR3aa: CASSALTGAHTEAFF

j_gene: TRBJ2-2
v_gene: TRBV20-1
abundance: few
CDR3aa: CSARGLGTGELFF

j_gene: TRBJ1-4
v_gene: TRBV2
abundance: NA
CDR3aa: CASSEVDRSTNEKLFF

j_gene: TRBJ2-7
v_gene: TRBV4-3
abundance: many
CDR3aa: CASSQERVAEQYF

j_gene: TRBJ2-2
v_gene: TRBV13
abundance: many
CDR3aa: CASSLLVNTGELFF

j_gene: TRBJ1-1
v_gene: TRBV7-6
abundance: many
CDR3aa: CASTLNPGGGTEAFF

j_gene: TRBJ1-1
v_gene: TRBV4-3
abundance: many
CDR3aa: CASSQETGLNTEAFF

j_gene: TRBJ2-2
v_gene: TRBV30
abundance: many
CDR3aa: CAGSWGTYNAGELFF

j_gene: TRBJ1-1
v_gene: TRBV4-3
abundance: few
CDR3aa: CASSPLPPPTGAFF

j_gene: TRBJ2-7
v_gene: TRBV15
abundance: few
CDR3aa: CATSRDDLAYEQYF

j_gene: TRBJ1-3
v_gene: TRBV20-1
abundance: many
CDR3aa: CSAREGAGGSGNTIYF

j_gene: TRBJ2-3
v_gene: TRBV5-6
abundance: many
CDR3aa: CASSLRTGVTDTQYF

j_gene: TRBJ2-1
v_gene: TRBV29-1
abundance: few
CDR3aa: CSVEVPAGGLYNEQFF

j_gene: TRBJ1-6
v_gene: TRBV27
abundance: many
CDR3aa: CASNLASSYNSPLHF

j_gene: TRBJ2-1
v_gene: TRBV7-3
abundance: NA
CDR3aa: CASSLFVARTSGRNNNEQFF

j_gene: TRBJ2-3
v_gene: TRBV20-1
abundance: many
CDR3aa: CSARASGLSTDTQYF

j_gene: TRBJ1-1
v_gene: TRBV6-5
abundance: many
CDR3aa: CASSSGTDEAFF

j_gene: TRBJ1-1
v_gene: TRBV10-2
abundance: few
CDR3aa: CASIWGDEAFF

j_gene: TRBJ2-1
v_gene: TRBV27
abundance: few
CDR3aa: CASSLLAGETANEQFF

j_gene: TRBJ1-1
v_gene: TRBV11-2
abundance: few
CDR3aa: CASSLYSNTEAFF

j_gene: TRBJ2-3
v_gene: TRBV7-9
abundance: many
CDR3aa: CASSQTSGVTDTQYF

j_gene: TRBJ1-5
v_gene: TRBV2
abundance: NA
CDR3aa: CASKAGTNSNQPQHF

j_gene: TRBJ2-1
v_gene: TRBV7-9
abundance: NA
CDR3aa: CASSSNRETSYNEQFF

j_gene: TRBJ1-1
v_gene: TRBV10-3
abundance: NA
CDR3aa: CAINPGRGASEAFF